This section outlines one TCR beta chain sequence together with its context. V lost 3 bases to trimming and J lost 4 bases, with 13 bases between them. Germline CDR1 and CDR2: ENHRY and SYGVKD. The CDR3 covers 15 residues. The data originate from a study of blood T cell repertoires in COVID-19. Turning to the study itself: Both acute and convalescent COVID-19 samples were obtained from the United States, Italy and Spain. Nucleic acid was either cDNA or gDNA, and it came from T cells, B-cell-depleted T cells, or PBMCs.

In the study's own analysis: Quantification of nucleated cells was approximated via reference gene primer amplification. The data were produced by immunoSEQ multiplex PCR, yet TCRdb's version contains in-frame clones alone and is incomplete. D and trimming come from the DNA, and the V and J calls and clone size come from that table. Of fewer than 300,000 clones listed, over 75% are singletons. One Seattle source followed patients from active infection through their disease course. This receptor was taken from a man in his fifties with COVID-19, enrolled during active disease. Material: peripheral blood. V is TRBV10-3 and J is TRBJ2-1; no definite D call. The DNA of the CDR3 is TGTGCCATCAGTGATCGTATCCGAGGTTACAATGAGCAGTTCTTC. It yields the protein CAISDRIRGYNEQFF.